The next 16 T cell receptor beta chains were all read from a single sample in a study of cytomegalovirus exposure and HLA in healthy donors. Amplification used 60 Vbeta primers and 13 Jbeta primers. Profiled with immunoSEQ multiplex PCR; TCRdb holds only in-frame clones, not every one. Of more than 150,000 clones listed, around 80% are singletons. Material for sequencing was PBMCs. The receptors derive from a man between 18 and 29 years old in good health and CMV-seronegative.

The V gene is TRBV5-4, the J gene TRBJ2-4, with 9 bases aligning to TRBD1. Germline lookup yields CDR1 SGHNT and CDR2 YYREEE (reference sequence). This CDR3 contains 17 residues. V was pared by 0 bases and J by 0 bases, with 4 bases of the junction left unmatched. The CDR3 nucleotides are TGTGCCAGCAGCTTGGGGACAGGGGACCCAGCCAAAAACATTCAGTACTTC. Translating gives CASSLGTGDPAKNIQYF.

The rearrangement uses TRBV27 and TRBJ1-5; 7 bases map to TRBD1. CDR3 length: 15 residues. Trimming removed 3 bases from V and 2 bases from J; junction bases left unmatched: 4. Germline CDR1 is MNHEY and CDR2 is SMNVEV (reference sequence). CDR3 loop: CASSFTGAGNQPQHF. In DNA form, the CDR3 reads TGTGCCAGCAGTTTTACAGGGGCAGGCAATCAGCCCCAGCATTTT.

This chain connects TRBV4-2 to TRBJ2-3; 8 bases are shared with TRBD2. This CDR3 has 20 amino acids. The germline V gene encodes CDR1 LGHNA and CDR2 YNFKEQ. The V segment lost 4 bases and the J segment 4 bases; nucleotides outside the gene matches: 22. The chain's CDR3 is CASSRWGGRGSGRAPDTQYF. In DNA, the CDR3 is TGTGCCAGCAGCCGCTGGGGGGGGAGGGGGTCCGGGAGGGCCCCAGATACGCAGTATTTT.

The rearrangement joins TRBV6-5 to TRBJ2-3; 7 bases fit TRBD1. Germline loops: CDR1 MNHEY, CDR2 SVGAGI. V lost 7 bases to trimming and J lost 0 bases; unmatched junction nucleotides: 4. The CDR3 loop spans 14 amino acids. CDR3 coding DNA: TGTGCCAGCAAGGGGACAGCTAGCACAGATACGCAGTATTTT. This translates into CASKGTASTDTQYF.

This clone was seen a few times. CDR3 in amino acids: CASSLLPRDSYEQYF. In nucleotides, the CDR3 is TGCGCCAGCAGCCTGCTCCCACGGGACTCCTACGAGCAGTACTTC. This chain connects TRBV5-1 to TRBJ2-7; TRBD2 might be the D (5 bases). Germline assignment: CDR1 SGHRS and CDR2 YFSETQ. CDR3 length equals 15 residues. The germline V and J ends were trimmed by 4 bases and 0 bases, with 14 bases remaining between them. Looking up the rest from reference TRBV5-1 and TRBJ2-7 gives the full variable domain: KAGVTQTPRYLIKTRGQQVTLSCSPISGHRSVSWYQQTPGQGLQFLFEYFSETQRNKGNFPGRFSGRQFSNSRSEMNVSTLELGDSALYLCASSLLPRDSYEQYFGPGTRLTVT.

The chain employs TRBV7-2 and TRBJ2-1, with a possible D match to TRBD1 (5 bases). CDR1 SGHTA and CDR2 FQGNSA come from the germline V gene. V lost 1 base to trimming and J lost 7 bases, with 11 bases between them. CDR3 length: 14 amino acids. This CDR3 reads CASSLGRAWNEQFF. Here the CDR3 DNA reads TGTGCCAGCAGCTTAGGCAGGGCTTGGAATGAGCAGTTCTTC.

This chain connects TRBV30 to TRBJ2-7; the match to TRBD1 covers 11 bases. Trimming cost V 6 bases and J 5 bases; bases outside gene matches: 12. The CDR3 totals 15 residues. CDR1 is GTSNPN, CDR2 SVGIG, per germline (reference sequence). The CDR3 DNA reads as TGTGCCTGTGCCGAATGGGACAGGGGGTCGGACGAGCAGTACTTC. Translating it yields CACAEWDRGSDEQYF.

This clone appeared a few times. The rearrangement joins TRBV19 to TRBJ2-2; 10 bases match TRBD1. There are 16 residues in the CDR3. V gave up 3 bases and J gave up 4 bases; unmatched junction bases: 5. Germline lookup yields CDR1 LNHDA and CDR2 SQIVND (reference sequence). The CDR3: CASSILGQGITGELFF. As DNA, the CDR3 is TGTGCCAGTAGTATTCTGGGACAGGGGATCACCGGGGAGCTGTTTTTT.

The gene calls are TRBV5-8 and TRBJ1-3; D unresolved. This CDR3 is built from 14 residues. Deletions cut 1 base from V and 0 bases from J, with 5 bases between. Germline V gene sequence: CDR1 SGHTS, CDR2 YDEGEE. CDR3 sequence: CASSLPVSGNTIYF. Here the CDR3 DNA reads TGTGCCAGCAGCTTGCCAGTCTCTGGAAACACCATATATTTT.

The genes are TRBV7-2 and TRBJ2-7; 11 nucleotides line up with TRBD2. V was clipped by 5 bases and J by 7 bases; unmatched bases: 16. Germline V gives CDR1 SGHTA, CDR2 FQGNSA. The CDR3 length is 17 residues. Written as DNA, the CDR3 is TGTGCCAGCAGCCTAACGCAAACTAGCGGGAGATTGGGTGAGCAGTACTTC. As protein: CASSLTQTSGRLGEQYF.

The rearrangement uses TRBV6-5 and TRBJ2-7; D is undetermined. Germline V gene lookup returns CDR1 MNHEY and CDR2 SVGAGI. The CDR3 loop spans 15 amino acids. Trimming left V 4 bases short and J 5 bases short, with 18 bases between. CDR3 amino acids: CASSSNDFAKDEQYF. The CDR3 nucleotides read TGTGCCAGCAGTTCAAACGACTTCGCCAAGGACGAGCAGTACTTC.

This clone has only one observation. The chain joins TRBV12-5 to TRBJ2-5, with 10 nucleotides matching TRBD1. Losses at the gene ends were 5 bases for V and 6 bases for J; bases not matched to a gene: 15. Germline CDR1 reads LGHNT; CDR2 reads FRNRAP. The CDR3 has 17 residues. CDR3 sequence (DNA): TGTGCTAGTGGTGCGGCACTGACAGGGGGCAAATCGCAGACCCAGTACTTC. It translates to CASGAALTGGKSQTQYF.

In this sample, this clone turned up a few times. The rearrangement links TRBV30 to TRBJ2-2; possibly TRBD1 for D (6 bases). Germline CDR1 reads GTSNPN; CDR2 reads SVGIG (reference sequence). V lost 2 bases, J lost 6 bases, and 16 bases lay in between. The CDR3 sequence is 15 residues long. The CDR3: CAWSMNRVRAGELFF. CDR3 bases: TGTGCCTGGAGTATGAACAGGGTCCGTGCCGGGGAGCTGTTTTTT.

The J gene is TRBJ1-1, the V gene TRBV7-9; D might be TRBD1 (5 bases). Germline CDR1 reads SEHNR; CDR2 reads FQNEAQ (reference sequence). The CDR3 has 16 amino acids. Trimming shortened V by 4 bases and J by 6 bases, and 21 bases separated the two germline ends. CDR3 DNA: TGTGCCAGCAGCTCCATCGCTAATAAGGGGCGGCCTGAAGCTTTCTTT. The encoded protein is CASSSIANKGRPEAFF. Drawing the rest from reference TRBV7-9 and TRBJ1-1, the complete variable domain is DTGVSQNPRHKITKRGQNVTFRCDPISEHNRLYWYRQTLGQGPEFLTYFQNEAQLEKSRLLSDRFSAERPKGSFSTLEIQRTEQGDSAMYLCASSSIANKGRPEAFFGQGTRLTVV.

The chain couples TRBV5-1 to TRBJ2-7, with D possibly matching TRBD1 (6 bases). This CDR3 comprises 14 residues. Germline-derived CDR1 and CDR2 are SGHRS and YFSETQ. The V gene lost 4 bases and the J gene lost 2 bases, with 13 bases spanning the gap. The CDR3 DNA sequence: TGCGCCAGCAGCCAACAGGACAGTACCTACGAGCAGTACTTC. Amino acid sequence: CASSQQDSTYEQYF.

V is TRBV5-4 and J is TRBJ2-7; D is possibly TRBD2 (6 bases). The germline V and J ends were trimmed by 3 bases and 7 bases, with 23 bases remaining between them. Per germline, CDR1 SGHNT and CDR2 YYREEE (reference sequence). This CDR3 region has 16 residues. CDR3 sequence: CASSSLADASLREQYF. CDR3 DNA: TGTGCCAGCAGCTCTTTAGCGGATGCGAGTTTGAGGGAGCAGTACTTC. Supplemented by reference TRBV5-4 and TRBJ2-7, the full variable domain reads ETGVTQSPTHLIKTRGQQVTLRCSSQSGHNTVSWYQQALGQGPQFIFQYYREEENGRGNFPPRFSGLQFPNYSSELNVNALELDDSALYLCASSSLADASLREQYFGPGTRLTVT.